Each of the 23 T cell receptor beta chains below was sequenced from the same sample in a study of blood T cell repertoires in COVID-19. Profiling relied on immunoSEQ multiplex PCR, and the TCRdb table lists in-frame clones only, not all of them. The sample yields a few hundred thousand clones, approximately 84% seen once. Sequenced sample: PBMCs or T cells enriched from blood (not recorded which). These receptors were collected from a young woman who had recovered from COVID-19.

This clone occurred a few times. The V call is TRBV27, the J call TRBJ1-1, with a tentative D call TRBD1 (5 bases). Germline CDR1 reads MNHEY; CDR2 reads SMNVEV (reference sequence). There are 14 residues in the CDR3. V dropped 7 bases and J dropped 4 bases, with 16 bases sitting between them. CDR3 amino acids: CASTQVWGGTEAFF. CDR3 in DNA: TGTGCCAGCACCCAGGTCTGGGGGGGCACTGAAGCTTTCTTT.

The genes are TRBV12-3 or TRBV12-4 and TRBJ1-1, with TRBD1 identical over 9 bases. The CDR3 has 13 residues. The V and J ends lost 6 bases and 3 bases, in that order; junction bases with no gene match: 2. Here the CDR3 DNA reads TGTGCCAGCAGGACAGGGGGGTACACTGAAGCTTTCTTT. Translating it yields CASRTGGYTEAFF.

The V and J genes are TRBV5-5 and TRBJ2-7, with D possibly being TRBD2 (5 bases). The CDR3 is 15 residues long. Trimming took off 6 bases at V and 4 bases at J, with 20 bases between the two ends. Germline CDR1 reads SGHKS; CDR2 reads YYEKEE (reference sequence). CDR3 sequence reads: CASTGVAPGSYEQYF. The CDR3 coding sequence is TGTGCCAGCACCGGGGTCGCCCCTGGATCTTACGAGCAGTACTTC.

DNA for the CDR3: TGTGCCAGCAGCCAACAGGGTGAGCAGTTCTTC. Translation: CASSQQGEQFF. This chain links TRBV3-1 (or the pseudogene TRBV3-2) with TRBJ2-1; D is perhaps TRBD1 (5 bases). Trimming took off 2 bases at V and 9 bases at J, with 5 bases between the two ends. The CDR3 is 11 amino acids. CDR1 and CDR2 (germline): LGHDT, YNNKEL (reference sequence).

Note on this clone: Other DNA sequences from this sample encode an identical CDR3 as well. The rearrangement links TRBV4-2 to TRBJ2-7, with TRBD1 matching over 12 bases. The CDR3 extends over 14 amino acids. Germline V gene sequence: CDR1 LGHNA, CDR2 YNFKEQ. The ends lost 8 bases at V and 5 bases at J; junction bases unmatched: 7. CDR3 DNA sequence: TGTGCCAGCTCCGGGACAGGGGGCCGGGACGAGCAGTACTTC. This gives the protein CASSGTGGRDEQYF.

A word on this clone: A far larger clone is off by one base, so a read error is likely. The CDR3 nucleotides read TGTGCCAGCAGAACGACAGGGGGCACTGAAGCTTTCTTT. Translation: CASRTTGGTEAFF. The rearrangement joins TRBV12-3 or TRBV12-4 to TRBJ1-1; 9 nucleotides line up with TRBD1. The CDR3 is 13 amino acids. The V and J ends lost 6 bases and 4 bases, in that order; junction bases with no gene match: 3.

The chain employs TRBV3-1 (or the pseudogene TRBV3-2) and TRBJ1-2, with TRBD1 matching over 8 bases. Trimming cost V 5 bases and J 8 bases; bases outside gene matches: 10. Per germline, CDR1 LGHDT and CDR2 YNNKEL (reference sequence). This CDR3 has 14 amino acids. The CDR3 DNA sequence: TGTGCCAGCAGCTATTACCAGGGGGCGAAGGGCTACACCTTC. This sequence encodes CASSYYQGAKGYTF.

This rearrangement joins TRBV5-4 to TRBJ2-5, with 7 bases aligning to TRBD1. The CDR3 totals 15 residues. V lost 4 bases and J lost 4; bases outside the gene matches: 10. CDR1 is SGHNT and CDR2 is YYREEE in the germline V gene (reference sequence). The DNA for the CDR3 is TGTGCCAGCAGCCCAACGTCGACAGGGTTAGAGACCCAGTACTTC. The encoded protein is CASSPTSTGLETQYF.

This clone was observed a few times. The chain joins TRBV19 to TRBJ2-1, with 12 bases matching TRBD2. Looked up from germline, CDR1 is LNHDA and CDR2 is SQIVND (reference sequence). Germline trimming cut 4 bases from V and 0 bases from J; bases unmatched to any gene: 4. The CDR3 loop spans 17 amino acids. CDR3 residues: CASSRTSGTNSYNEQFF. CDR3 nucleotide sequence: TGTGCCAGTAGTAGGACTAGCGGGACCAACTCCTACAATGAGCAGTTCTTC.

The rearrangement joins TRBV3-1 (or the pseudogene TRBV3-2) to TRBJ1-3; D gene ambiguous. V was cut by 1 base and J by 9 bases, with 13 bases left in between. CDR3 length: 14 residues. Germline V gene sequence: CDR1 LGHDT, CDR2 YNNKEL (reference sequence). CDR3 nucleotide sequence: TGTGCCAGCAGCCAAGCGGGCTCTGGGAGCACCATATATTTT. The encoded protein is CASSQAGSGSTIYF.

The chain has TRBV11-2 and TRBJ1-6; D gene unclear. CDR1 is SGHAT, CDR2 FQNNGV, per germline. The CDR3 extends over 15 amino acids. Trimming removed 4 bases at V and 8 bases at J, with 15 bases between. The CDR3 here is CASSWRGTFHSPLHF. CDR3 bases: TGTGCCAGCAGCTGGCGGGGTACCTTCCATTCACCCCTCCACTTT. The variable domain in full, completed from reference TRBV11-2 and TRBJ1-6, reads EAGVAQSPRYKIIEKRQSVAFWCNPISGHATLYWYQQILGQGPKLLIQFQNNGVVDDSQLPKDRFSAERLKGVDSTLKIQPAKLEDSAVYLCASSWRGTFHSPLHFGNGTRLTVT.

The rearrangement uses TRBV24-1 and TRBJ2-3, with TRBD2 identical over 10 bases. V trimming: 4 bases; J trimming: 2 bases; junction bases outside the gene matches: 5. CDR1 and CDR2 from the germline V gene are KGHDR and SFDVKD. The CDR3 sequence is 16 residues long. The CDR3 loop reads CATSERTSGFTDTQYF. The CDR3, as DNA: TGTGCCACCAGTGAAAGGACTAGCGGCTTCACAGATACGCAGTATTTT.

J is TRBJ1-2 and V is TRBV7-2; TRBD1 matches at 8 bases. This CDR3 has 13 amino acids. V was clipped by 6 bases and J by 4 bases; unmatched bases: 4. Germline V gives CDR1 SGHTA, CDR2 FQGNSA. For the CDR3, the DNA is TGTGCCAGCAGGCTCCAGGGGGCCTATGGCTACACCTTC. It translates to CASRLQGAYGYTF. The full variable domain, its missing parts supplied by reference TRBV7-2 and TRBJ1-2, is GAGVSQSPSNKVTEKGKDVELRCDPISGHTALYWYRQSLGQGLEFLIYFQGNSAPDKSGLPSDRFSAERTGGSVSTLTIQRTQQEDSAVYLCASRLQGAYGYTFGSGTRLTVV.

The rearrangement joins TRBV19 to TRBJ1-2; 11 bases agree with TRBD1. The CDR3 loop spans 18 amino acids. In germline, CDR1 is LNHDA, CDR2 SQIVND (reference sequence). V dropped 2 bases and J dropped 7; count of bases not matched to a gene: 15. DNA of the CDR3: TGTGCCAGTAGTATACGGCCGCCCGGGACAGGGGGGAAAAGTGGCTACACCTTC. Protein product: CASSIRPPGTGGKSGYTF. Full variable domain (rest looked up from reference TRBV19 and TRBJ1-2): DGGITQSPKYLFRKEGQNVTLSCEQNLNHDAMYWYRQDPGQGLRLIYYSQIVNDFQKGDIAEGYSVSREKKESFPLTVTSAQKNPTAFYLCASSIRPPGTGGKSGYTFGSGTRLTVV.

CDR3 nucleotide sequence: TGTGCCAGTAGTATGACGGTCACCAGGGGGAACACTGAAGCTTTCTTT. Translated, it gives CASSMTVTRGNTEAFF. V and J are TRBV19 and TRBJ1-1; perhaps TRBD1 as D (6 bases). The length of the CDR3 is 16 residues. V lost 3 bases, J lost 1 base, and 15 bases lay in between. CDR1 is LNHDA and CDR2 is SQIVND in the germline V gene (reference sequence).

The V gene is TRBV18, the J gene TRBJ2-7; possible D gene TRBD1, 6 bases. This CDR3 contains 14 residues. The germline gives CDR1 KGHSH, CDR2 LQKENI. Trimming removed 1 base at V and 3 bases at J, with 10 bases between. The CDR3 DNA reads TGTGCCAGCTCACCACGGGGGCAAGTCTACGAGCAGTACTTC. Protein product: CASSPRGQVYEQYF.

V gene TRBV5-6 combines with J gene TRBJ2-1; 11 bases agree with TRBD1. Germline lookup yields CDR1 SGHDT and CDR2 YYEEEE. After removal of 3 bases from V and 7 bases from J, the junction contained 9 bases not matched to a gene. CDR3 length equals 16 residues. Here the CDR3 DNA reads TGTGCCAGCAGCTGGGAGAGGACAGGGGGCAATAATGAGCAGTTCTTC. Protein: CASSWERTGGNNEQFF.

The chain has TRBV19 and TRBJ1-2; no firm D call. The CDR3 has 15 residues. The germline V gene encodes CDR1 LNHDA and CDR2 SQIVND (reference sequence). V shed 1 base and J shed 6 bases, with 15 bases lying between them. CDR3 DNA sequence: TGTGCCAGTAGTATAGTGGGCGGGCAGGAAGATGGCTACACCTTC. It encodes CASSIVGGQEDGYTF. Supplemented by reference TRBV19 and TRBJ1-2, the full variable domain reads DGGITQSPKYLFRKEGQNVTLSCEQNLNHDAMYWYRQDPGQGLRLIYYSQIVNDFQKGDIAEGYSVSREKKESFPLTVTSAQKNPTAFYLCASSIVGGQEDGYTFGSGTRLTVV.

V usage is TRBV7-9 and J usage is TRBJ2-2; 7 bases agree with TRBD1. The CDR3 runs 16 residues. The junction had 8 bases not matched to a gene; V was cut back by 0 bases and J by 7 bases. The germline V gene has CDR1 SEHNR and CDR2 FQNEAQ (reference sequence). DNA of the CDR3: TGTGCCAGCAGCTTAGCGCTGACAGGGAGAGACGGGGAGCTGTTTTTT. Its translation: CASSLALTGRDGELFF.

This clone has a handful of counts. The chain is built from TRBV7-3 and TRBJ1-2, with TRBD1 identical over 11 bases. Losses at the gene ends were 2 bases for V and 5 bases for J; bases not matched to a gene: 7. The CDR3 sequence is 16 residues long. CDR1 and CDR2 from the germline V gene are SGHTA and FQGTGA. DNA of the CDR3: TGTGCCAGCAGCTTAGACGGACAGGGGGCGAGATATGGCTACACCTTC. Protein sequence: CASSLDGQGARYGYTF.

The V call is TRBV9, the J call TRBJ1-6; weak D call: TRBD1 (5 bases). The CDR3 covers 14 residues. Germline CDR1 reads SGDLS; CDR2 reads YYNGEE. The germline V and J ends were trimmed by 3 bases and 6 bases, with 10 bases remaining between them. CDR3 coding DNA: TGTGCCAGCAGCGGGGCAGGGCTTAATTCACCCCTCCACTTT. It translates to CASSGAGLNSPLHF.

J is TRBJ1-1 and V is TRBV5-4; D is unresolved. Germline CDR1 SGHNT, CDR2 YYREEE (reference sequence). The CDR3 length is 13 residues. Between the trimmed V and J ends, which lost 1 base and 3 bases, there was a span of 7 bases. The CDR3 is CASSLIRDTEAFF. The CDR3, as DNA: TGTGCCAGCAGCTTGATCCGAGACACTGAAGCTTTCTTT.

This clone has only a few counts. This chain connects TRBV3-1 (or the pseudogene TRBV3-2) to TRBJ1-5, with 7 bases that match TRBD1. The germline gives CDR1 LGHDT, CDR2 YNNKEL (reference sequence). CDR3 length equals 16 residues. V shed 3 bases and J 4 bases; nucleotides not matched to a gene: 9. The CDR3 region is CASSHGLTGANQPQHF. CDR3 DNA: TGTGCCAGCAGCCACGGTCTCACAGGGGCGAATCAGCCCCAGCATTTT.